A selection of T cell receptor beta chains follows, all from one sample in a study of Ad26.COV2.S vaccination and SARS-CoV-2 variants. The data were produced by immunoSEQ multiplex PCR, yet TCRdb's version contains in-frame clones alone and is incomplete. This table has 380,000 or so clones, around 88% appearing once. Sequenced here: peripheral blood, sampled in a trial of Ad26.COV2.S vaccine versus placebo. The source of these receptors is a person aged 18-60 years who received the Ad26.COV2.S COVID-19 vaccine or a placebo. CDR3s include the opening cysteine and the closing phenylalanine or tryptophan. A D gene is named only where the DNA matches it firmly. Clone sizes are given selectively: once, few, many, or a class where the clone is expanded.

TRBV7-6	-	TRBJ1-1	-	TGTGCCAGCAGCTTAGGCCAGTTGAACACTGAAGCTTTCTTT	CASSLGQLNTEAFF
TRBV2	-	TRBJ1-2	-	TGTGCCAGCAGTTTCCGTCCCGGGGACTATGGCTACACCTTC	CASSFRPGDYGYTF
TRBV19	few	TRBJ1-5	-	TGTGCCAGTAGAGTCGGGTATAGCAATCAGCCCCAGCATTTT	CASRVGYSNQPQHF
TRBV7-6	-	TRBJ2-7	-	TGTGCCAGCAGCCCATCTGTGGTGGGAGGAAGCGAGCAGTACTTC	CASSPSVVGGSEQYF
TRBV27	-	TRBJ1-1	TRBD1	TGTGCCAGCAAATCACAGGGGTACACTGAAGCTTTCTTT	CASKSQGYTEAFF
TRBV4-1	-	TRBJ1-2	TRBD1	TGCGCCAGCAGCCAGGGACAGGGGCCCCCTAACTATGGCTACACCTTC	CASSQGQGPPNYGYTF
TRBV7-2	-	TRBJ2-3	TRBD2	TGTGCCAGCAGCGAGACTAGCGGGAGAACAGATACGCAGTATTTT	CASSETSGRTDTQYF
TRBV18	-	TRBJ1-1	-	TGTGCCAGCTCACCCGTATCCCAGAGAGGGGACACTGAAGCTTTCTTT	CASSPVSQRGDTEAFF
TRBV19	-	TRBJ1-5	-	TGTGCCAGTAGCGGCCGGGCGAACAATCAGCCCCAGCATTTT	CASSGRANNQPQHF
TRBV19	-	TRBJ2-2	TRBD2	TGTGCCAGTAGTTTAGGACTAGCGGGGGACCCCGGGGAGCTGTTTTTT	CASSLGLAGDPGELFF
TRBV5-1	-	TRBJ2-3	TRBD2	TGCGCCAGCAGACTAGCGGGAGAAGGTTACGATACGCAGTATTTT	CASRLAGEGYDTQYF
TRBV3-1/TRBV3-2	-	TRBJ2-2	-	TGTGCCAGCAGCCAAAGGCAGGGCCGCACCGGGGAGCTGTTTTTT	CASSQRQGRTGELFF
TRBV6-5	-	TRBJ1-5	-	TGTGCCAGCAGTTACGGGCAGGGGTTTCAGCCCCAGCATTTT	CASSYGQGFQPQHF
TRBV5-4	-	TRBJ2-2	TRBD1	TGTGCCAGCAGCCCCCCGAGGGGACAGGGGTTCACCGGGGAGCTGTTTTTT	CASSPPRGQGFTGELFF
TRBV6-6	-	TRBJ1-3	TRBD1	TGTGCCAGCATTCGGGACAGTGGAAACACCATATATTTT	CASIRDSGNTIYF
TRBV5-5	-	TRBJ1-1	-	TGTGCCAGCAGCTTGGATCCAGGGTCATGGAACACTGAAGCTTTCTTT	CASSLDPGSWNTEAFF
TRBV5-1	-	TRBJ2-5	TRBD2	TGCGCCAGCAGCTTAACTAGCGGGAGTCTCGAGACCCAGTACTTC	CASSLTSGSLETQYF
TRBV27	-	TRBJ2-1	-	TGTGCCAGCAGTCCACCGGCGGGACGGGTCAATGAGCAGTTCTTC	CASSPPAGRVNEQFF
TRBV5-5	-	TRBJ1-4	TRBD1	TGTGCCAGCAGCCCGGCGGAGGGGGCGCGGGAAAAACTGTTTTTT	CASSPAEGAREKLFF
TRBV7-9	-	TRBJ2-7	TRBD2	TGTGCCAGCAGCCCCCCGGGACTAGCGGGAGTCGAGCAGTACTTC	CASSPPGLAGVEQYF
TRBV2	-	TRBJ2-5	-	TGTGCCAGCAGTGAGAGTGTCCAAGAGACCCAGTACTTC	CASSESVQETQYF
TRBV6-2/TRBV6-3	-	TRBJ1-1	TRBD1	TGTGCCAGCAGTTACAGGGGGCAGATCACTGAAGCTTTCTTT	CASSYRGQITEAFF
TRBV28	once	TRBJ1-6	-	TGTGCCAGCAGTTACATCCCGGACAGTAATTCACCCCTCCACTTT	CASSYIPDSNSPLHF
TRBV7-2	-	TRBJ2-7	TRBD1	TGTGCCAGCAGCCACGGGGGACAGGGGTTCTCCGAGCAGTACTTC	CASSHGGQGFSEQYF
TRBV3-1/TRBV3-2	-	TRBJ1-5	-	TGTGCCAGCAGCCAAGAAATCCCGAGGACCCAGCATTTT	CASSQEIPRTQHF
TRBV5-1	-	TRBJ1-2	TRBD1	TGCGCCAGCAGCTTGAATCCCGACAGGGGTCATGGCTACACCTTC	CASSLNPDRGHGYTF
TRBV28	-	TRBJ2-2	-	TGTGCCAGCAGTCTCCCCCTAGGAAGGCACACCGGGGAGCTGTTTTTT	CASSLPLGRHTGELFF
TRBV6-6	-	TRBJ1-1	TRBD1	TGTGCCAGCAGTTACTCGCAGGGGGCGGGAACTGAAGCTTTCTTT	CASSYSQGAGTEAFF
TRBV28	-	TRBJ2-3	TRBD2	TGTGCCAGCAGTTTAGTGTCTAGCGGGAGTTCAGATACGCAGTATTTT	CASSLVSSGSSDTQYF
TRBV19	-	TRBJ2-5	-	TGTGCCAGTAGTGTAGGAACCGGGACGTCGCAAGAGACCCAGTACTTC	CASSVGTGTSQETQYF
TRBV5-6	-	TRBJ2-1	-	TGTGCCAGCAGCTTGGCGGGGGATTATAGCTCCTACAATGAGCAGTTCTTC	CASSLAGDYSSYNEQFF
TRBV27	-	TRBJ2-3	TRBD2	TGTGCCAGCAGTTTATCGGGGACTAGCTTCACAGATACGCAGTATTTT	CASSLSGTSFTDTQYF
TRBV24-1	-	TRBJ2-2	-	TGTGCCACCAATGCACAGTTAGCCGGGGAGCTGTTTTTT	CATNAQLAGELFF
TRBV10-3	-	TRBJ2-7	TRBD1	TGTGCCATCAGTGAGTCGGACAGGGGCGAGCAGTACTTC	CAISESDRGEQYF
TRBV11-3	-	TRBJ2-3	-	TGTGCCAGCAGCCCAACCCAGGGATTAGGCACAGATACGCAGTATTTT	CASSPTQGLGTDTQYF
TRBV11-2	few	TRBJ2-4	TRBD2	TGTGCCAGCAGGAGCCACAGGACCCCGGGACTACGGCCAAACATTCAGTACTTC	CASRSHRTPGLRPNIQYF
TRBV30	-	TRBJ2-1	TRBD2	TGTGCCTGGGGACTAGCGCCCTACAATGAGCAGTTCTTC	CAWGLAPYNEQFF
TRBV24-1	once	TRBJ1-2	-	TGTGCCACCAGTGACCCTACAGGGAGTGATGGCTACACCTTC	CATSDPTGSDGYTF
TRBV7-9	-	TRBJ1-2	TRBD1	TGTGCCAGCAGCCCTACAGGGGGCGGGGGCTATGGCTACACCTTC	CASSPTGGGGYGYTF
TRBV7-3	-	TRBJ2-1	-	TGTGCCAGCAGCTTTGGGGGAGCAAGTGAGCAGTTCTTC	CASSFGGASEQFF
TRBV7-2	-	TRBJ2-1	TRBD2	TGTGCCAGCAGCTTAGGGACTAGCGGGGAGCAGTTCTTC	CASSLGTSGEQFF
TRBV6-6	-	TRBJ1-1	-	TGTGCCAGCAGTTACGGGCAGAACACTGAAGCTTTCTTT	CASSYGQNTEAFF
TRBV5-6	-	TRBJ1-2	TRBD1	TGTGCCGCCTACTCGCAGGGACAGGGTGCTAACTATGGCTACACCTTC	CAAYSQGQGANYGYTF
TRBV7-9	few	TRBJ1-2	TRBD1	TGTGCCAGCAGCCAGACAGGGACTAACTATGGCTACACCTTC	CASSQTGTNYGYTF
TRBV18	-	TRBJ1-1	-	TGTGCCAGCTCACCATATCCTGAACTGAACACTGAAGCTTTCTTT	CASSPYPELNTEAFF
TRBV7-2	-	TRBJ2-1	TRBD2	TGTGCCAGCAGCCAAGTAAGCGGGAGGAACTCTCATGAGCAGTTCTTC	CASSQVSGRNSHEQFF
TRBV7-6	-	TRBJ1-3	-	TGTGCCAGCAGCTTACTATGGGGGGCGCGTGGAAACACCATATATTTT	CASSLLWGARGNTIYF
TRBV13	-	TRBJ2-1	TRBD2	TGTGCCAGCAGCCCGCGCGGGGGGGCAGGCAATGAGCAGTTCTTC	CASSPRGGAGNEQFF
TRBV5-1	-	TRBJ2-3	TRBD1	TGCGCCAGCAGCCGACAGGGCTTCAGCACAGATACGCAGTATTTT	CASSRQGFSTDTQYF
TRBV13	-	TRBJ1-2	TRBD1	TGTGCCAGCAGCTTAGTGTGGCCGGGACAGGGTTATTATGGCTACACCTTC	CASSLVWPGQGYYGYTF
TRBV12-3/TRBV12-4	-	TRBJ2-7	TRBD1	TGTGCCAGCAGTCGGGACAGCTCCTACGAGCAGTACTTC	CASSRDSSYEQYF
TRBV11-2	-	TRBJ1-4	-	TGTGCCAGCAGCTTAGGGCCCTCCCGGTATAATGAAAAACTGTTTTTT	CASSLGPSRYNEKLFF
TRBV4-3	-	TRBJ1-4	-	TGCGCCAGCAGCCGGGGAGGGACTAATGAAAAACTGTTTTTT	CASSRGGTNEKLFF
TRBV4-3	few	TRBJ1-2	-	TGCGCCAGCAGCCAAGAGAACAGGGACGGGCATTTCTATGGCTACACCTTC	CASSQENRDGHFYGYTF
TRBV19	-	TRBJ2-1	-	TGTGCCAGTAGTAGACAACCCGATAACGTCGATGAGCAGTTCTTC	CASSRQPDNVDEQFF
TRBV28	-	TRBJ1-1	-	TGTGCCAGCACCACAGGACTGAACACTGAAGCTTTCTTT	CASTTGLNTEAFF
TRBV6-2/TRBV6-3	-	TRBJ1-5	TRBD1	TGTGCCAGCAGTTCCCTCGGGACAGACCCCAATCAGCCCCAGCATTTT	CASSSLGTDPNQPQHF
TRBV7-9	-	TRBJ2-1	-	TGTGCCAGCAGCTCCCTTAATAGTAGCGTTTTGAATGAGCAGTTCTTC	CASSSLNSSVLNEQFF
TRBV11-2	-	TRBJ2-3	TRBD1	TGTGCCAGCAGCTTAGAAGGCAGGGGGCGGGCAGATACGCAGTATTTT	CASSLEGRGRADTQYF
TRBV4-2	-	TRBJ2-7	TRBD1	TGTGCCAGCAGCCAAGATCTGGACAGGCCGTACTTC	CASSQDLDRPYF